One sample yielded the 9 T cell receptor beta chains listed below, sequenced in a study of blood T cell repertoires in COVID-19. Using immunoSEQ multiplex PCR, the repertoire was profiled, and TCRdb retains in-frame clones only, with some absent. This sample has some 330,000 clones; approximately 90% occur once, and the top ten carry about 4.2%. The specimen sequenced was PBMCs or T cells enriched from blood (not recorded which). These receptors all come from a man between 25 and 39 years old who had recovered from COVID-19.

On this clone: This CDR3 is also generated by other DNA sequences in the sample. The chain carries TRBV11-2 and TRBJ2-7; 8 bases are a match to TRBD2. The CDR3 totals 15 residues. V was pared by 0 bases and J by 1 base, with 2 bases of the junction left unmatched. CDR1 and CDR2 (germline): SGHAT, FQNNGV. The CDR3 protein is CASSLEAGVSYEQYF. The DNA for the CDR3 is TGTGCCAGCAGCTTAGAAGCGGGGGTTTCCTACGAGCAGTACTTC.

The gene calls are TRBV3-1 (or the pseudogene TRBV3-2) and TRBJ1-6; 10 bases are a match to TRBD1. Trimming removed 3 bases from V and 9 bases from J; junction bases left unmatched: 5. This CDR3 has 15 amino acids. Germline CDR1 reads LGHDT; CDR2 reads YNNKEL (reference sequence). The CDR3 DNA reads as TGTGCCAGCAGCCACTTCCGGGACAGGGGTTCACCCCTCCACTTT. This encodes CASSHFRDRGSPLHF.

The chain combines TRBV5-4 with TRBJ1-1; 9 nucleotides align to TRBD1. This CDR3 has 16 amino acids. V dropped 6 bases and J dropped 1; count of bases not matched to a gene: 10. Germline V gives CDR1 SGHNT, CDR2 YYREEE (reference sequence). The CDR3 sequence is CASIIVQGQGNTEAFF. DNA of the CDR3: TGTGCCAGCATCATCGTACAGGGACAGGGGAACACTGAAGCTTTCTTT.

DNA of the CDR3: TGCGCCAGCAGCCCGAGGGGGACTAGCGGTTTCGGAGGCGAGCAGTACTTC. This translates into CASSPRGTSGFGGEQYF. V is TRBV4-1 and J is TRBJ2-7; 11 positions agree with TRBD2. The germline V gene encodes CDR1 MGHRA and CDR2 YSYEKL. The CDR3 consists of 17 residues. Trimming removed 4 bases from V and 6 bases from J; junction bases left unmatched: 14.

The DNA for the CDR3 is TGTGCCAGCAGCTTTAGGGGACAGGAAAAACTGTTTTTT. Protein sequence: CASSFRGQEKLFF. The chain links TRBV13 to TRBJ1-4, with 7 bases aligning to TRBD1. This CDR3 has 13 amino acids. Per the germline V gene, CDR1 is PRHDT and CDR2 is FYEKMQ (reference sequence). Trimming removed 3 bases from V and 8 bases from J; junction bases left unmatched: 3.

The sample holds a few counts of this clone. The V and J genes are TRBV2 and TRBJ1-2, with 9 bases matching TRBD1. J gave up 4 bases and V 6 bases, and 6 bases lay outside the gene matches. Germline values: CDR1 SNHLY, CDR2 FYNNEI. This CDR3 region has 14 residues. CDR3: CASSRTGERYGYTF. CDR3 in DNA: TGTGCCAGCAGCCGGACAGGGGAACGCTATGGCTACACCTTC.

This clone was seen only a few times. The chain joins TRBV19 to TRBJ1-5; 11 positions agree with TRBD1. Germline values: CDR1 LNHDA, CDR2 SQIVND (reference sequence). The CDR3 totals 20 residues. V shed 5 bases and J 0 bases; nucleotides not matched to a gene: 15. Here the CDR3 DNA reads TGTGCCAGTAGTGGCCGACTCGGGACAGGGGGAAACTATAGCAATCAGCCCCAGCATTTT. This encodes CASSGRLGTGGNYSNQPQHF. Variable domain in full (rest from reference TRBV19 and TRBJ1-5): DGGITQSPKYLFRKEGQNVTLSCEQNLNHDAMYWYRQDPGQGLRLIYYSQIVNDFQKGDIAEGYSVSREKKESFPLTVTSAQKNPTAFYLCASSGRLGTGGNYSNQPQHFGDGTRLSIL.

V is TRBV5-1 and J is TRBJ1-2; D ambiguous. V shed 8 bases and J shed 0 bases, with 8 bases lying between them. This CDR3 contains 12 residues. Germline values: CDR1 SGHRS, CDR2 YFSETQ. CDR3 sequence: CASTETNYGYTF. The CDR3 coding sequence is TGCGCCAGTACAGAGACTAACTATGGCTACACCTTC.

This chain uses TRBV9 with TRBJ2-3; D might be TRBD2 (6 bases). The CDR3 loop spans 15 amino acids. V dropped 4 bases and J dropped 0 bases, with 12 bases sitting between them. The germline gives CDR1 SGDLS, CDR2 YYNGEE. CDR3 sequence reads: CASSPGGTSTDTQYF. CDR3 DNA sequence: TGTGCCAGCAGCCCGGGCGGGACTAGCACAGATACGCAGTATTTT.